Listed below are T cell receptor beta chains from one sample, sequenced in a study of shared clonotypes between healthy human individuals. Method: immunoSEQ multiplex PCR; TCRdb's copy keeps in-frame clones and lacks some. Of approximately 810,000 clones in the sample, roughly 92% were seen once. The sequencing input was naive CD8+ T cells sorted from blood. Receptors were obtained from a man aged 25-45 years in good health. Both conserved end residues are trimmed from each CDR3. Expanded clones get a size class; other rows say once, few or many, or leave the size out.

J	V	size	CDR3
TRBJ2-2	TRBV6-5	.	ASSYTGGTGELF
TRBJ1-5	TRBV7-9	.	ASSLSTRVGNQPQH
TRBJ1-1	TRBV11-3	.	ASSHTTGDEAF
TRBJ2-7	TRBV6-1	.	ASSGGYEQY
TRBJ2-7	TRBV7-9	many	ASRGFVSGDEQY
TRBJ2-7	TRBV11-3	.	ASSPVNYEQY
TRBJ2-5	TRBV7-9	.	ASSPEGQPQQETQY
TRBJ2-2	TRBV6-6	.	ASILGHNTGELF
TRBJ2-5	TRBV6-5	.	ASSGDRQETQY
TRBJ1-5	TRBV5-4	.	ASSSQGADQPQH
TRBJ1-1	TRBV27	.	ASNSNTEAF
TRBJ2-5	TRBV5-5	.	ASSLGQEIQETQY
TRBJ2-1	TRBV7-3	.	ASSLAGGDNEQF
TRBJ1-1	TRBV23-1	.	ASSRPDPVVVSTEAF
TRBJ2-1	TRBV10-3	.	AISGGTSSYNEQF
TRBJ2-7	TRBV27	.	ASSFILAGAYEQY
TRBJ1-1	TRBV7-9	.	ASSLDRGGPF
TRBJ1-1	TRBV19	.	ASSIQGALEAF
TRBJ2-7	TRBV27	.	ASSPSPGMISYEQY
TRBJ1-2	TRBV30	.	AWSYPGSNYGYT
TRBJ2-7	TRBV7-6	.	ASSRWNRETYEQY
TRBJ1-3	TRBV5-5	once	ASHRPSSSGNTIY
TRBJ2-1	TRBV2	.	ASSDESSYNEQF
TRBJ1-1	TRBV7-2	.	ASSARQGMNTEAF
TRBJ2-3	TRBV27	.	ASSLRRNTDTQY
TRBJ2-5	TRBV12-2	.	ASRLGEGPETQY
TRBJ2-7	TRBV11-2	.	ASSLREQGTRTAEQY
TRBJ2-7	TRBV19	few	ASSVGGYEQY
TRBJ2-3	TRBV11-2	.	ASSLGSLGSDTQY
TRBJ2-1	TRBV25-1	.	ASGQASSYNEQF
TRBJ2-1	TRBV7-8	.	ASSLDRQTYNEQF
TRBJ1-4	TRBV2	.	AHGAGVEKLF
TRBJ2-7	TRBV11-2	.	ASSLGRSGTHSYEQY
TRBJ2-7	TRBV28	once	ASTNMTGRVYEQY
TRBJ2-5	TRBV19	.	ASSIGSPETQY
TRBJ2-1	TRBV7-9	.	ASSSWTSHYEQF
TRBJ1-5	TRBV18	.	ASSPPKGQPQH
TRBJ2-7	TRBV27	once	ASSSLAALSYEQY
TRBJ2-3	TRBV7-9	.	AGDSINTDTQY
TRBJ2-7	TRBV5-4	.	ASSSGAGDYEQY
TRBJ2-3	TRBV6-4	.	APLRPGGDTQY
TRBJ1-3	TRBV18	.	ASSATGFPKPAGNTIY
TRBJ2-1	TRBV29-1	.	SVEVSGAYNEQF
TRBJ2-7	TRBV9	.	ASSLAGVKDEQY
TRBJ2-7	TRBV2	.	ASSEAVFTYEQY
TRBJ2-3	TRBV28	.	ASSFSGGTDTQY
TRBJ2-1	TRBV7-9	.	ASSQTSGRAYNEQF
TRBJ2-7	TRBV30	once	AWTLGLAGALEQY
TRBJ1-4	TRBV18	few	ASPRPEKLF